One sample yielded the 18 T cell receptor beta chains listed below, sequenced in a study of blood T cell repertoires in COVID-19. The table came from immunoSEQ multiplex PCR; TCRdb's copy has only in-frame clones and leaves some out. Found here are approximately 260,000 clones, 80% to 90% of them singletons; the top ten hold more than 8.5%. What was sequenced was peripheral blood. These receptors were taken from a woman between 65 and 79 years old with COVID-19, enrolled during active disease.

CDR3 nucleotides: TGTGCCAGCAGTTCCACTAGCGGGGGGGCCTACGAGCAGTACTTC. Protein: CASSSTSGGAYEQYF. This sequence joins TRBV6-5 and TRBJ2-7; 13 bases match TRBD2. The germline gives CDR1 MNHEY, CDR2 SVGAGI. Trimming at V came to 4 bases and at J to 2 bases, leaving 2 bases not matched to a gene. The CDR3 covers 15 residues.

CDR3 coding DNA: TGTGCCAGCAGTTTAACTGCCGGCGGCTCCTCCTACGAGCAGTACTTC. Protein product: CASSLTAGGSSYEQYF. The V and J genes are TRBV28 and TRBJ2-7; D gene uncertain. CDR3 length equals 16 residues. Germline V CDR1 and CDR2: MDHEN, SYDVKM. V gave up 2 bases and J gave up 0 bases, with 14 bases separating them.

The rearrangement uses TRBV19 and TRBJ1-2; D is undetermined. Germline CDR1 LNHDA, CDR2 SQIVND (reference sequence). The ends were cut back, 3 bases at V and 3 bases at J, with 8 bases in the middle. This CDR3 has 13 residues. CDR3: CASSMGVDYGYTF. DNA of the CDR3: TGTGCCAGTAGTATGGGCGTGGACTATGGCTACACCTTC.

This rearrangement joins TRBV24-1 to TRBJ1-1, with a tentative D call TRBD1 (6 bases). V dropped 5 bases and J dropped 0 bases, with 9 bases sitting between them. This CDR3 is 14 amino acids long. Germline CDR1 is KGHDR and CDR2 is SFDVKD. The CDR3 DNA is TGTGCCACCAGTGGGGGGCGAATGAACACTGAAGCTTTCTTT. This translates into CATSGGRMNTEAFF.

The chain has TRBV27 and TRBJ2-7; 8 bases are a match to TRBD1. The V gene's germline CDR1 is MNHEY and CDR2 SMNVEV (reference sequence). This CDR3 spans 16 amino acids. Unmatched junction bases numbered 14, after V lost 3 bases and J lost 7 bases. CDR3 amino acids: CASSFGATGELGEQYF. The CDR3 region has the DNA TGTGCCAGCAGTTTTGGAGCGACAGGGGAGTTGGGTGAGCAGTACTTC.

J is TRBJ2-1 and V is TRBV24-1; D uncertain. The V end was cut by 10 bases, the J end by 4 bases, with 10 bases between. CDR3 length equals 12 residues. Germline V gene sequence: CDR1 KGHDR, CDR2 SFDVKD. The DNA of the CDR3 is TGTGCCACTTTATCGGTTTACAATGAGCAGTTCTTC. Amino acid sequence: CATLSVYNEQFF.

The rearrangement links TRBV5-3 to TRBJ2-1; tentative D call: TRBD1 (6 bases). TRBV5-3 is filed as an ORF, its function uncertain. V was shortened by 2 bases and J by 6 bases, with 21 bases between the two germline ends. The CDR3 extends over 17 amino acids. Here the CDR3 DNA reads TGTGCCAGAAGCTTAGGTACAGGGCGCCAATTCCGCAATGAGCAGTTCTTC. This translates into CARSLGTGRQFRNEQFF.

The rearrangement joins TRBV24-1 to TRBJ2-1; a weak D match, TRBD1 (6 bases). CDR1 is KGHDR, CDR2 SFDVKD, per germline. V was clipped by 10 bases and J by 5 bases, with 14 bases between them. CDR3 length equals 13 residues. CDR3 sequence reads: CATARRGNNEQFF. In nucleotides, the CDR3 is TGTGCCACAGCACGAAGGGGGAACAATGAGCAGTTCTTC.

V gene TRBV4-1 combines with J gene TRBJ2-7; weak D call: TRBD1 (6 bases). V lost 0 bases, J lost 2 bases, and 11 bases lay in between. CDR1 MGHRA and CDR2 YSYEKL come from the germline V gene. This CDR3 comprises 15 residues. The CDR3 here is CASSQDLDSAYEQYF. The CDR3 nucleotides read TGCGCCAGCAGCCAAGATCTGGACAGCGCCTACGAGCAGTACTTC.

This clone was counted once. J is TRBJ2-5 and V is TRBV19; D perhaps matches TRBD1 (6 bases). Germline lookup yields CDR1 LNHDA and CDR2 SQIVND (reference sequence). V shed 11 bases and J shed 2 bases, with 18 bases lying between them. This CDR3 contains 14 residues. This chain's CDR3 is CACSQQGGQETQYF. CDR3 nucleotides: TGTGCCTGCTCACAACAGGGTGGGCAAGAGACCCAGTACTTC.

The chain recombines TRBV29-1 with TRBJ1-2, with 9 positions matching TRBD1. The CDR3 loop spans 13 amino acids. Trimming took 3 bases from V and 6 from J; bases not matched to a gene: 5. Germline assignment: CDR1 SQVTM and CDR2 ANQGSEA. CDR3 loop: CSVDPGQGNGYTF. CDR3 in DNA: TGCAGCGTTGACCCGGGACAGGGCAATGGCTACACCTTC.

The chain is built from TRBV6-2 or TRBV6-3 and TRBJ1-2; the D gene is possibly TRBD1 (6 bases). The germline gives CDR1 MNHEY, CDR2 SVGEGT. V was cut by 5 bases and J by 5 bases, with 15 bases left in between. There are 14 residues in the CDR3. The CDR3 sequence: CASSPLTGAYGYTF. The DNA for the CDR3 is TGTGCCAGCAGTCCCCTGACAGGTGCTTATGGCTACACCTTC.

CDR3 amino acids: CASSISTVGEAFF. The CDR3 DNA reads TGTGCCAGTAGTATATCTACAGTTGGTGAAGCTTTCTTT. This chain links TRBV19 with TRBJ1-1; D gene ambiguous. This CDR3 is 13 amino acids long. Germline values: CDR1 LNHDA, CDR2 SQIVND (reference sequence). V dropped 2 bases and J dropped 7 bases, with 11 bases sitting between them.

The V and J genes are TRBV29-1 and TRBJ1-1; D call uncertain. Trimming shortened V by 4 bases and J by 1 base, and 10 bases separated the two germline ends. This CDR3 is 13 amino acids long. Germline CDR1 is SQVTM and CDR2 is ANQGSEA. The CDR3 is CSVAPFGNTEAFF. CDR3 in DNA: TGCAGCGTTGCCCCGTTCGGGAACACTGAAGCTTTCTTT.

The chain carries TRBV5-1 and TRBJ2-7; 7 bases fit TRBD1. V lost 1 base, J lost 1 base, and 5 bases stayed unmatched. This CDR3 is built from 15 residues. Germline assignment: CDR1 SGHRS and CDR2 YFSETQ. The CDR3 DNA is TGCGCCAGCAGCTTGACAGGGGTTTGGTCCTACGAGCAGTACTTC. This gives the protein CASSLTGVWSYEQYF.

The chain links TRBV5-1 to TRBJ1-1; perhaps TRBD1 as D (6 bases). Trimming removed 2 bases at V and 6 bases at J, with 20 bases between. The CDR3 is 16 residues long. Germline V lookup: CDR1 SGHRS, CDR2 YFSETQ. The CDR3 region is CASSLQMTGFTAEAFF. The CDR3 region has the DNA TGCGCCAGCAGCTTACAGATGACAGGATTTACGGCTGAAGCTTTCTTT.

V gene TRBV27 combines with J gene TRBJ1-6; tentative D call: TRBD1 (5 bases). The V gene's germline CDR1 is MNHEY and CDR2 SMNVEV (reference sequence). This CDR3 region has 16 residues. Deletions cut 5 bases from V and 10 bases from J, with 21 bases between. The DNA for the CDR3 is TGTGCCAGCAGTCGCCAAGGGGCATCTTTGCTCTCACCCCTCCACTTT. This encodes CASSRQGASLLSPLHF.

The genes are TRBV9 and TRBJ2-7; 7 bases line up with TRBD2. This CDR3 comprises 15 residues. The germline gives CDR1 SGDLS, CDR2 YYNGEE. The J segment lost 2 bases and the V segment lost 4 bases, leaving 9 bases of the junction unmatched. The CDR3 sequence is CASSPRAGPTYEQYF. As DNA, the CDR3 is TGTGCCAGCAGCCCCAGAGCGGGACCCACCTACGAGCAGTACTTC.